This T cell receptor beta chain was sequenced during a study of blood T cell repertoires in COVID-19. Overall study context: Donors in the United States, Italy and Spain gave samples during acute or convalescent COVID-19. PBMCs, B-cell-depleted T cells, or T cells provided the cDNA or gDNA that made up the material.

In the source study's methods: Reference gene primer amplification gave estimated nucleated cell counts. Clones were sequenced by immunoSEQ multiplex PCR, and TCRdb holds only the in-frame ones, with some missing. The D gene and trimming were derived from the DNA, and the V and J assignments and clone size from that table. Among 150,000 to 200,000 clones listed, around 89% were seen once. This CDR3 region has 16 residues. The V gene's germline CDR1 is MNHNS and CDR2 SASEGT. The germline V and J ends were trimmed by 0 bases and 3 bases, with 12 bases remaining between them. This sequence was found in a man in his forties with active or convalescent COVID-19. The chain has TRBV6-1 and TRBJ1-5, with D hard to call. Sequences were obtained from peripheral blood. The CDR3: CASSEAILDANQPQHF. The DNA for the CDR3 is TGTGCCAGCAGTGAAGCGATTCTAGATGCCAATCAGCCCCAGCATTTT.